The clone carrying this T cell receptor (beta chain) was seen only a few times. TCRdb fed the 5' RACE reads into MiXCR, producing one record per CDR3 protein. The sample lists approximately 110,000 distinct CDR3 sequences; 22% were seen once. The source of the sample is a study of T-cell memory formation after mild COVID-19. Looked up from germline, CDR1 is SGHVS and CDR2 is FQNEAQ. This CDR3 contains 20 residues. With V trimmed by 2 bases and J by 3 bases, 20 bases remained unmatched. This chain joins TRBV7-8 and TRBJ1-1; TRBD1 matches at 8 bases. This receptor was obtained from a man aged 18 to 29 who had mild COVID-19 (a few samples of this study predate the infection). Cell type and time point are not known. The sequenced sample consisted of PBMCs or a T cell subset sorted from them (not recorded which). The CDR3 sequence: CASSLRLSDRDVLYDTEAFF. The CDR3 coding sequence is TGTGCCAGCAGCTTAAGATTGTCGGACAGGGATGTTTTGTACGACACTGAAGCTTTCTTT.